This T cell receptor (beta chain) was profiled in a study of beta chain features in type 1 diabetes. Notes on the study in general: Among patients with Type 1 diabetes, TCRB CDR3s were moderately but significantly shorter in every one of the four CD4+ subsets. For type 1 diabetes patients, VDJ junctions showed fewer insertions and more deletions.

The sample holds a few counts of this clone. Its antigen is not identified. Sorting gave populations that all exceeded 95% purity. Germline V gene sequence: CDR1 MGHRA, CDR2 YSYEKL. This CDR3 spans 15 amino acids. The junction had 3 bases not matched to a gene; V was cut back by 4 bases and J by 2 bases. Since all of the isolated RNA was reverse transcribed, expressed TCRB transcripts were what got sequenced. Assay: immunoSEQ multiplex PCR; the TCRdb copy retains only in-frame clones and omits some. The table has 680,000 or so clones, 13% seen once. The source material was naive CD4+ T cells from blood. This TCR derives from a man between 18 and 29 years old with type 1 diabetes. The chain links TRBV4-1 to TRBJ2-1; 9 bases agree with TRBD1. This CDR3 reads CASSRGQGAYNEQFF. CDR3 bases: TGCGCCAGCAGCCGGGGACAGGGAGCCTACAATGAGCAGTTCTTC.